Shown below are 26 T cell receptor beta chains from a single sample sequenced in a study of shared clonotypes between healthy human individuals. Selected positively for CCR7 and CD45RO-negative, naive CD8 cells excluded terminally differentiated effector memory CD45RA+ cells. Libraries were prepared by immunoSEQ multiplex PCR; TCRdb keeps only in-frame clonotypes and omits some of them. This sample has about 2.1 million clones, with just over 90% found just once. Sequenced input: naive CD8+ T cells from PBMCs. These receptors came from a man aged 18 to 29 in good health. Some clones in this sample may be carry-over from other donors' samples.

This chain connects TRBV21-1 to TRBJ2-3. TRBV21-1 is tagged as a pseudogene. The CDR3 is 12 residues long. This chain's CDR3 is CASSKERDTQYF. CDR3 nucleotide sequence: TGTGCCAGCAGCAAAGAAAGAGATACGCAGTATTTT.

The V and J genes are TRBV19 and TRBJ2-7, with 7 positions matching TRBD1. Germline trimming cut 6 bases from V and 3 bases from J; bases unmatched to any gene: 8. CDR1 and CDR2 (germline): LNHDA, SQIVND (reference sequence). CDR3 length: 14 amino acids. The CDR3 DNA reads as TGTGCCAGTAGCACACGGGACAGTCGCTACGAGCAGTACTTC. Translated: CASSTRDSRYEQYF.

J is TRBJ1-1 and V is TRBV6-5; TRBD1 matches at 7 bases. Germline assignment: CDR1 MNHEY and CDR2 SVGAGI. Germline trimming cut 6 bases from V and 4 bases from J; bases unmatched to any gene: 8. The CDR3 sequence is 14 residues long. This CDR3 is CASSYRGASTEAFF. The CDR3 DNA reads as TGTGCCAGCAGCTACAGGGGAGCGAGCACTGAAGCTTTCTTT.

This clone was recorded a few times. The CDR3, as DNA: TGTGCCTGGAGTATCATCACTGAAGCTTTCTTT. This gives the protein CAWSIITEAFF. The rearrangement links TRBV30 to TRBJ1-1; D gene ambiguous. V was pared by 2 bases and J by 4 bases, with 5 bases between. From germline, CDR1 is GTSNPN and CDR2 SVGIG (reference sequence). The CDR3 totals 11 residues.

This clone showed up just once. This chain links TRBV13 with TRBJ1-3; no clear D gene. Germline CDR1 and CDR2: PRHDT and FYEKMQ (reference sequence). CDR3 length: 15 amino acids. Trimming removed 1 base from V and 0 bases from J, with 7 bases in between. This CDR3 reads CASSLAQSSGNTIYF. CDR3 nucleotides: TGTGCCAGCAGCTTAGCACAGAGCTCTGGAAACACCATATATTTT. The full variable domain, in which reference TRBV13 and TRBJ1-3 provide the parts outside the CDR3, is AAGVIQSPRHLIKEKRETATLKCYPIPRHDTVYWYQQGPGQDPQFLISFYEKMQSDKGSIPDRFSAQQFSDYHSELNMSSLELGDSALYFCASSLAQSSGNTIYFGEGSWLTVV.

CDR3 sequence (DNA): TGTGCCAGCAGCTTATCGGTGGGGGGAAACACCATATATTTT. The encoded protein is CASSLSVGGNTIYF. This sequence joins TRBV7-2 and TRBJ1-3; D call uncertain. Per the germline V gene, CDR1 is SGHTA and CDR2 is FQGNSA. This CDR3 is 14 amino acids long. V was clipped by 2 bases and J by 4 bases, with 9 bases between them.

This clone has only one observation. The chain couples TRBV29-1 to TRBJ2-7; D may be TRBD1 (6 bases). Trimming took 5 bases from V and 0 from J, leaving 17 bases between them. The CDR3 has 15 amino acids. Germline V gives CDR1 SQVTM, CDR2 ANQGSEA. The CDR3 nucleotides are TGCAGCGTTCTTAATGGACAGAAGAGCTCCTACGAGCAGTACTTC. It translates to CSVLNGQKSSYEQYF.

This chain links TRBV30 with TRBJ2-5; D may match TRBD1 or TRBD2 (5 bases each). Trimming removed 3 bases from V and 11 bases from J, with 13 bases in between. This CDR3 is built from 11 residues. The germline gives CDR1 GTSNPN, CDR2 SVGIG (reference sequence). CDR3 in DNA: TGTGCCTGGAGATTAGGCAGGGAGCAGTACTTC. It codes for CAWRLGREQYF. Full variable domain (missing parts from reference TRBV30 and TRBJ2-5): SQTIHQWPATLVQPVGSPLSLECTVEGTSNPNLYWYRQAAGRGLQLLFYSVGIGQISSEVPQNLSASRPQDRQFILSSKKLLLSDSGFYLCAWRLGREQYFGPGTRLLVL.

The chain uses TRBV2 and TRBJ2-3; perhaps TRBD2 as D (5 bases). The length of the CDR3 is 13 residues. Deletions cut 3 bases from V and 3 bases from J, with 7 bases between. The germline CDR1 and CDR2 sequences are SNHLY and FYNNEI. CDR3 protein: CASSDWRTDTQYF. Here the CDR3 DNA reads TGTGCCAGCAGTGACTGGAGGACAGATACGCAGTATTTT.

The V and J genes are TRBV19 and TRBJ2-5; unclear D gene. This CDR3 has 13 residues. Deletions cut 3 bases from V and 5 bases from J, with 10 bases between. Germline CDR1 LNHDA, CDR2 SQIVND (reference sequence). The CDR3: CASSIGAVETQYF. CDR3 nucleotides: TGTGCCAGTAGTATTGGTGCCGTTGAGACCCAGTACTTC.

On this clone: Other DNA sequences in this specimen translate into the identical CDR3. The chain couples TRBV27 to TRBJ2-1, with D possibly being TRBD2 (5 bases). CDR1 is MNHEY and CDR2 is SMNVEV in the germline V gene (reference sequence). This CDR3 contains 14 residues. With 3 bases removed from V and 1 base from J, the gap between germline ends came to 7 bases. CDR3 DNA: TGTGCCAGCAGTTTTCCGGGGTCCTACAATGAGCAGTTCTTC. Translating it yields CASSFPGSYNEQFF.

V gene TRBV27 combines with J gene TRBJ2-6; 9 nucleotides agree with TRBD2. Germline values: CDR1 MNHEY, CDR2 SMNVEV (reference sequence). The CDR3 is 17 amino acids. V lost 6 bases and J lost 2; bases outside the gene matches: 8. The CDR3 loop is CASSLTGGRAGANVLTF. As DNA, the CDR3 is TGTGCCAGCAGCCTGACCGGCGGGAGGGCTGGGGCCAACGTCCTGACTTTC.

The chain has TRBV28 and TRBJ2-5, with D hard to call. Germline V CDR1 and CDR2: MDHEN, SYDVKM. Trimming stripped 6 bases from V and 2 bases from J, with 10 bases between. CDR3 length equals 13 residues. CDR3 loop: CASSRTAQETQYF. CDR3 nucleotide sequence: TGTGCCAGCAGCCGGACGGCACAAGAGACCCAGTACTTC.

J is TRBJ2-1 and V is TRBV2, with no clear D. The CDR3 runs to 16 residues. V was pared by 4 bases and J by 1 base, with 14 bases between. Germline CDR1 is SNHLY and CDR2 is FYNNEI. The CDR3 sequence is CASSGKQLRSYNEQFF. The CDR3 DNA is TGTGCCAGCAGTGGAAAGCAGTTGCGTTCCTACAATGAGCAGTTCTTC.

Written as DNA, the CDR3 is TGCAGCGTTCCATTGACTAGCGGCCCGTCGGGGGTGATTCAGTACTTC. It encodes CSVPLTSGPSGVIQYF. V usage is TRBV29-1 and J usage is TRBJ2-4; 9 nucleotides line up with TRBD2. CDR3 size: 16 residues. Per germline, CDR1 SQVTM and CDR2 ANQGSEA. J was trimmed by 10 bases and V by 5 bases; bases with no gene match: 18.

About this clone itself: In the same sample, other DNA sequences code for this CDR3. This chain links TRBV5-8 with TRBJ1-1; no clear D. The CDR3 length is 13 residues. V lost 0 bases, J lost 1 base, and 4 bases lay in between. Germline values: CDR1 SGHTS, CDR2 YDEGEE. CDR3 sequence reads: CASSLGPNTEAFF. The CDR3 region has the DNA TGTGCCAGCAGCTTGGGTCCGAACACTGAAGCTTTCTTT.

V gene TRBV5-1 combines with J gene TRBJ1-4; no clear D. The V end was cut by 4 bases, the J end by 0 bases, with 13 bases between. The germline V gene encodes CDR1 SGHRS and CDR2 YFSETQ. This CDR3 has 16 residues. The DNA of the CDR3 is TGCGCCAGCAGCCCGAGAGAGCTTGCAACTAATGAAAAACTGTTTTTT. Amino acids: CASSPRELATNEKLFF.

The V call is TRBV9, the J call TRBJ2-6, with D perhaps TRBD1 or TRBD2 (5 bases each). V was trimmed by 0 bases and J by 5 bases, leaving 6 bases between them. CDR3 length: 14 amino acids. The germline V gene has CDR1 SGDLS and CDR2 YYNGEE. The CDR3 bases are TGTGCCAGCAGCGTAGGGGGACGGGCCAACGTCCTGACTTTC. Residues: CASSVGGRANVLTF.

The table lists this clone with a few counts. This chain uses TRBV29-1 with TRBJ1-1; 7 positions match TRBD1. The germline gives CDR1 SQVTM, CDR2 ANQGSEA. CDR3 length: 11 amino acids. Trimming took 8 bases from V and 4 from J; bases not matched to a gene: 4. CDR3 loop: CSFHRGTEAFF. In DNA form, the CDR3 reads TGCAGCTTCCACAGGGGCACTGAAGCTTTCTTT.

This clone was counted between two and nine times. The chain uses TRBV9 and TRBJ1-1, with D tentatively TRBD1 (6 bases). Germline V CDR1 and CDR2: SGDLS, YYNGEE. V was cut by 3 bases and J by 1 base, with 16 bases left in between. This CDR3 region has 16 residues. CDR3 sequence (DNA): TGTGCCAGCAGCGCAGTCCGGGACACACGGAACACTGAAGCTTTCTTT. Its protein is CASSAVRDTRNTEAFF.

The chain joins TRBV9 to TRBJ1-1, with a weak D call TRBD1 (6 bases). The CDR3 sequence is 14 residues long. From germline, CDR1 is SGDLS and CDR2 YYNGEE. V shed 3 bases and J shed 0 bases, with 9 bases lying between them. CDR3 loop: CASSAGDMNTEAFF. As DNA, the CDR3 is TGTGCCAGCAGCGCAGGGGATATGAACACTGAAGCTTTCTTT. Full variable domain (remainder filled in from reference TRBV9 and TRBJ1-1): DSGVTQTPKHLITATGQRVTLRCSPRSGDLSVYWYQQSLDQGLQFLIQYYNGEERAKGNILERFSAQQFPDLHSELNLSSLELGDSALYFCASSAGDMNTEAFFGQGTRLTVV.

The chain links TRBV28 to TRBJ1-4; D gene ambiguous. From germline, CDR1 is MDHEN and CDR2 SYDVKM. CDR3 length equals 15 residues. Trimming took off 7 bases at V and 3 bases at J, with 15 bases between the two ends. The CDR3 bases are TGTGCCAGCACTCCTCCCCGGAGGGCTAATGAAAAACTGTTTTTT. Its protein product is CASTPPRRANEKLFF. The complete variable domain, with remaining parts taken from reference TRBV28 and TRBJ1-4, reads DVKVTQSSRYLVKRTGEKVFLECVQDMDHENMFWYRQDPGLGLRLIYFSYDVKMKEKGDIPEGYSVSREKKERFSLILESASTNQTSMYLCASTPPRRANEKLFFGSGTQLSVL.

The chain links TRBV27 to TRBJ2-7; D is uncertain. The CDR3 runs 11 residues. From germline, CDR1 is MNHEY and CDR2 SMNVEV (reference sequence). V lost 6 bases and J 5 bases, leaving 8 bases between the germline ends. The CDR3: CASSAWNEQYF. Written as DNA, the CDR3 is TGTGCCAGCAGCGCCTGGAACGAGCAGTACTTC.

The chain recombines TRBV6-1 with TRBJ1-5; 7 positions match TRBD1. The V gene's germline CDR1 is MNHNS and CDR2 SASEGT. The ends lost 6 bases at V and 4 bases at J; junction bases unmatched: 9. There are 15 residues in the CDR3. CDR3 bases: TGTGCCAGCAGCCCAAGACAGGGTGGGAATCAGCCCCAGCATTTT. It translates to CASSPRQGGNQPQHF.

The chain links TRBV15 to TRBJ2-7; weak D call: TRBD1 (6 bases). This CDR3 contains 13 residues. In germline, CDR1 is LNHNV, CDR2 YYDKDF (reference sequence). The germline V and J ends were trimmed by 3 bases and 4 bases, with 10 bases remaining between them. This CDR3 is CATSSGQPYEQYF. The CDR3 coding sequence is TGTGCCACCAGCAGCGGACAGCCATACGAGCAGTACTTC. Using reference TRBV15 and TRBJ2-7 for the parts outside the CDR3, the full variable domain is DAMVIQNPRYQVTQFGKPVTLSCSQTLNHNVMYWYQQKSSQAPKLLFHYYDKDFNNEADTPDNFQSRRPNTSFCFLDIRSPGLGDTAMYLCATSSGQPYEQYFGPGTRLTVT.

The gene calls are TRBV7-9 and TRBJ1-2; TRBD1 might be the D (6 bases). V was clipped by 4 bases and J by 3 bases, with 18 bases between them. CDR1 is SEHNR and CDR2 is FQNEAQ in the germline V gene (reference sequence). The CDR3 spans 16 residues. CDR3 in amino acids: CASSSPGHPGDYGYTF. The DNA of the CDR3 is TGTGCCAGCAGCTCCCCGGGACACCCGGGGGACTATGGCTACACCTTC.